One sample yielded the 28 T cell receptor beta chains listed below, sequenced in a study of blood T cell repertoires in COVID-19. TCRdb keeps only in-frame clones here, not all; method: immunoSEQ multiplex PCR. The repertoire consists of over 250,000 clones, with nearly 90% occurring once and the leading ten covering about 2%. The sequenced material came from PBMCs or T cells enriched from blood (not recorded which). These TCRs come from a woman aged 60 to 75 who had recovered from COVID-19.

The chain is built from TRBV6-5 and TRBJ2-3; no clear D gene. The CDR3 sequence is 13 residues long. V gave up 6 bases and J gave up 4 bases, with 11 bases separating them. CDR1 and CDR2 from the germline V gene are MNHEY and SVGAGI. CDR3 protein: CASRRGIADTQYF. In nucleotides, the CDR3 is TGTGCCAGCAGGCGTGGTATCGCAGATACGCAGTATTTT.

The genes are TRBV28 and TRBJ1-1; unclear D gene. The CDR3 extends over 15 amino acids. Germline V gives CDR1 MDHEN, CDR2 SYDVKM. V lost 5 bases, J lost 4 bases, and 17 bases lay in between. CDR3: CASSPSRQALTEAFF. The CDR3 DNA sequence: TGTGCCAGCAGTCCTAGCCGCCAGGCCCTCACTGAAGCTTTCTTT.

The chain has TRBV11-2 and TRBJ1-2; D gene ambiguous. Trimming stripped 5 bases from V and 0 bases from J, with 16 bases between. Germline V gene sequence: CDR1 SGHAT, CDR2 FQNNGV. This CDR3 has 16 residues. The CDR3 bases are TGTGCCAGCAGCCTAAGGAATTCCGGAGCTAACTATGGCTACACCTTC. This encodes CASSLRNSGANYGYTF.

J is TRBJ2-1 and V is TRBV7-8, with D tentatively TRBD2 (6 bases). This CDR3 has 13 amino acids. Germline V lookup: CDR1 SGHVS, CDR2 FQNEAQ. The ends were cut back, 7 bases at V and 2 bases at J, with 9 bases in the middle. In DNA form, the CDR3 reads TGTGCCAGCACTCGCGGGGCCTACAATGAGCAGTTCTTC. Protein product: CASTRGAYNEQFF.

The chain uses TRBV19 and TRBJ2-3; 7 nucleotides match TRBD2. The germline CDR1 and CDR2 sequences are LNHDA and SQIVND (reference sequence). Trimming took 5 bases from V and 0 from J; bases not matched to a gene: 5. The CDR3 totals 15 residues. The CDR3 is CASSYRAGSTDTQYF. The CDR3 DNA sequence: TGTGCCAGTAGTTACAGAGCGGGGAGCACAGATACGCAGTATTTT.

This sequence joins TRBV30 and TRBJ2-2; D ambiguous. CDR3 length: 14 residues. Trimming removed 4 bases from V and 0 bases from J, with 9 bases in between. Germline CDR1 reads GTSNPN; CDR2 reads SVGIG (reference sequence). The CDR3 DNA is TGTGCCTGGAATCGGCAGGCGAACACCGGGGAGCTGTTTTTT. Its translation: CAWNRQANTGELFF. Together with reference TRBV30 and TRBJ2-2, the CDR3 gives the full variable domain: SQTIHQWPATLVQPVGSPLSLECTVEGTSNPNLYWYRQAAGRGLQLLFYSVGIGQISSEVPQNLSASRPQDRQFILSSKKLLLSDSGFYLCAWNRQANTGELFFGEGSRLTVL.

The chain recombines TRBV2 with TRBJ2-6, with unresolved D. V dropped 7 bases and J dropped 1 base, with 14 bases sitting between them. Germline CDR1 is SNHLY and CDR2 is FYNNEI. The CDR3 consists of 16 residues. The CDR3 DNA reads TGTGCCAGCACTGCGCGTTTCGAATCTGGGGCCAACGTCCTGACTTTC. This encodes CASTARFESGANVLTF.

On this clone itself: The junction departs from the called germline gene at one end, perhaps through a read error. The rearrangement uses TRBV3-1 (or the pseudogene TRBV3-2) and TRBJ1-6, with 10 bases that match TRBD1. Germline V gene lookup returns CDR1 LGHDT and CDR2 YNNKEL (reference sequence). The CDR3 totals 15 residues. The CDR3 is CASNQGGQGNSPLHF. The CDR3 DNA follows: TGTGCCAGCAACCAAGGGGGACAGGGGAATTCACCCCTCCACTTT.

The chain couples TRBV30 to TRBJ1-5; the match to TRBD1 covers 10 bases. With 3 bases clipped from V and 4 bases from J, the junction kept 9 bases outside the gene matches. This CDR3 comprises 16 residues. Per the germline V gene, CDR1 is GTSNPN and CDR2 is SVGIG (reference sequence). As DNA, the CDR3 is TGTGCCTGGAGCCAGACAGGGGGCGGTGGGAATCAGCCCCAGCATTTT. Translated, it gives CAWSQTGGGGNQPQHF.

CDR3 nucleotides: TGTGCCAGCTCACCATTCCAACAGGGTGACTATGGCTACACCTTC. The encoded protein is CASSPFQQGDYGYTF. The chain links TRBV18 to TRBJ1-2, with D perhaps matching TRBD1 (6 bases). Trimming took 2 bases from V and 3 from J, leaving 13 bases between them. The CDR3 spans 15 residues. Germline CDR1 and CDR2: KGHSH and LQKENI.

This clone was detected only a few times. V gene TRBV19 combines with J gene TRBJ2-1, with 12 positions matching TRBD2. This CDR3 contains 15 residues. CDR1 is LNHDA, CDR2 SQIVND, per germline (reference sequence). V lost 6 bases, J lost 4 bases, and 4 bases stayed unmatched. CDR3 region: CASSRLAGDYNEQFF. CDR3 DNA sequence: TGTGCCAGTAGCCGACTAGCGGGAGATTACAATGAGCAGTTCTTC.

This rearrangement joins TRBV24-1 to TRBJ1-1; D is undetermined. Trimming shortened V by 6 bases and J by 5 bases, and 9 bases separated the two germline ends. CDR3 length: 12 residues. From germline, CDR1 is KGHDR and CDR2 SFDVKD. The CDR3: CATSPYLTEAFF. DNA of the CDR3: TGTGCCACCAGTCCCTATTTGACTGAAGCTTTCTTT.

The chain recombines TRBV19 with TRBJ1-5; D is uncertain. The CDR3 is 14 residues long. Per the germline V gene, CDR1 is LNHDA and CDR2 is SQIVND (reference sequence). V gave up 11 bases and J gave up 4 bases, with 18 bases separating them. CDR3 DNA: TGTGCCTCCAGCGGCATCGGACGAAATCAGCCCCAGCATTTT. It codes for CASSGIGRNQPQHF. The full variable domain, rest sourced from reference TRBV19 and TRBJ1-5, is DGGITQSPKYLFRKEGQNVTLSCEQNLNHDAMYWYRQDPGQGLRLIYYSQIVNDFQKGDIAEGYSVSREKKESFPLTVTSAQKNPTAFYLCASSGIGRNQPQHFGDGTRLSIL.

The chain employs TRBV9 and TRBJ2-2; perhaps TRBD2 as D (7 bases). Germline V CDR1 and CDR2: SGDLS, YYNGEE. With 3 bases removed from V and 3 bases from J, the gap between germline ends came to 15 bases. The CDR3 length is 16 residues. The CDR3 DNA reads as TGTGCCAGCAGCGACCGGGGGGCGTCGGACACCGGGGAGCTGTTTTTT. Its protein is CASSDRGASDTGELFF.

The gene calls are TRBV9 and TRBJ1-6, with D possibly matching TRBD1 (6 bases). V shed 3 bases and J shed 1 base, with 14 bases lying between them. Germline loops: CDR1 SGDLS, CDR2 YYNGEE. The CDR3 sequence is 17 residues long. CDR3 region: CASSEGVGRSYNSPLHF. Here the CDR3 DNA reads TGTGCCAGCAGCGAGGGGGTCGGTCGATCCTATAATTCACCCCTCCACTTT.

This rearrangement joins TRBV4-1 to TRBJ2-5, with D perhaps matching TRBD1 (6 bases). The CDR3 has 14 residues. Trimming took off 8 bases at V and 5 bases at J, with 18 bases between the two ends. Germline CDR1 reads MGHRA; CDR2 reads YSYEKL. The CDR3 sequence: CASSQGRGGETQYF. In nucleotides, the CDR3 is TGCGCCAGCTCCCAGGGCAGGGGTGGGGAGACCCAGTACTTC.

The V and J genes are TRBV4-1 and TRBJ2-7; 8 nucleotides match TRBD1. Trimming at V came to 5 bases and at J to 1 base, leaving 10 bases not matched to a gene. Germline V gives CDR1 MGHRA, CDR2 YSYEKL. This CDR3 is built from 16 residues. Here the CDR3 DNA reads TGCGCCAGCAGCGGGACTGGGGACAGGAGGTCCTACGAGCAGTACTTC. Protein product: CASSGTGDRRSYEQYF.

The chain carries TRBV19 and TRBJ2-5; D might be TRBD2 (5 bases). This CDR3 region has 15 residues. Germline assignment: CDR1 LNHDA and CDR2 SQIVND (reference sequence). V dropped 5 bases and J dropped 2 bases, with 15 bases sitting between them. The DNA for the CDR3 is TGTGCCAGTAGTTCCCCGGGGAGCGGACAAGAGACCCAGTACTTC. It yields the protein CASSSPGSGQETQYF.

The CDR3 protein is CSALSGPTMFF. The CDR3 coding sequence is TGCAGTGCCTTAAGCGGACCGACAATGTTCTTC. The gene calls are TRBV20-1 and TRBJ2-1; the D gene is possibly TRBD2 (5 bases). The V end lost 6 bases, the J end lost 15 bases, and 18 bases lay between the germline ends. This CDR3 region has 11 residues. Germline-derived CDR1 and CDR2 are DFQATT and SNEGSKA (reference sequence).

This clone appeared once. The genes are TRBV30 and TRBJ2-2; D not certain. CDR1 and CDR2 from the germline V gene are GTSNPN and SVGIG (reference sequence). Trimming cost V 0 bases and J 7 bases, with 12 bases left between them. There are 14 residues in the CDR3. In DNA form, the CDR3 reads TGTGCCTGGAGTGTACTCTTTAGCATCGGGGAGCTGTTTTTT. It yields the protein CAWSVLFSIGELFF.

The rearrangement links TRBV6-5 to TRBJ2-2; D ambiguous. The V gene lost 8 bases and the J gene lost 1 base, with 11 bases spanning the gap. The germline CDR1 and CDR2 sequences are MNHEY and SVGAGI. This CDR3 comprises 14 residues. The CDR3 is CASPDTLNTGELFF. As DNA, the CDR3 is TGTGCCAGCCCTGACACCCTGAACACCGGGGAGCTGTTTTTT.

For the CDR3, the DNA is TGTGCCAGCAGCTCCGCCATGGACAGGGGTCATGAGCAGTTCTTC. Translation gives CASSSAMDRGHEQFF. The rearrangement joins TRBV13 to TRBJ2-1; TRBD1 aligns across 9 bases. The V gene's germline CDR1 is PRHDT and CDR2 FYEKMQ (reference sequence). V dropped 4 bases and J dropped 8; count of bases not matched to a gene: 9. The CDR3 is made up of 15 amino acids.

The sample holds a few counts of this clone. CDR3 sequence: CASSRGQGRTGELFF. CDR3 coding DNA: TGTGCCAGCAGCCGGGGACAGGGAAGGACCGGGGAGCTGTTTTTT. This rearrangement joins TRBV7-3 to TRBJ2-2; TRBD1 aligns across 9 bases. The ends lost 5 bases at V and 5 bases at J; junction bases unmatched: 6. There are 15 residues in the CDR3. Germline assignment: CDR1 SGHTA and CDR2 FQGTGA.

V and J are TRBV30 and TRBJ1-2, with D tentatively TRBD1 (6 bases). CDR1 and CDR2 from the germline V gene are GTSNPN and SVGIG (reference sequence). Trimming cost V 3 bases and J 6 bases, with 14 bases left between them. The CDR3 is made up of 13 amino acids. The CDR3 is CAWSYPGTHGYTF. CDR3 nucleotides: TGTGCCTGGAGCTACCCCGGGACACATGGCTACACCTTC. The full variable domain, in which reference TRBV30 and TRBJ1-2 provide the parts outside the CDR3, is SQTIHQWPATLVQPVGSPLSLECTVEGTSNPNLYWYRQAAGRGLQLLFYSVGIGQISSEVPQNLSASRPQDRQFILSSKKLLLSDSGFYLCAWSYPGTHGYTFGSGTRLTVV.

CDR3: CASSPSTQYF. In DNA, the CDR3 is TGTGCCAGCTCACCTTCAACGCAGTATTTT. This sequence joins TRBV18 and TRBJ2-3; the D is unclear. The CDR3 is made up of 10 amino acids. Germline CDR1 KGHSH, CDR2 LQKENI. V lost 3 bases and J 9 bases, leaving 4 bases between the germline ends.

The chain has TRBV5-1 and TRBJ2-7; 14 bases agree with TRBD2. Trimming cost V 0 bases and J 0 bases; bases outside gene matches: 2. This CDR3 has 17 amino acids. From germline, CDR1 is SGHRS and CDR2 YFSETQ. In DNA form, the CDR3 reads TGCGCCAGCAGCTTGGGACTAGCGGGGGGGCCCTCCTACGAGCAGTACTTC. It yields the protein CASSLGLAGGPSYEQYF.

The rearrangement links TRBV7-9 to TRBJ1-5; 7 positions match TRBD1. Germline V gene sequence: CDR1 SEHNR, CDR2 FQNEAQ (reference sequence). Trimming cost V 0 bases and J 4 bases; bases outside gene matches: 6. CDR3 length: 16 amino acids. The CDR3 loop is CASSLAGQGVNQPQHF. The CDR3 bases are TGTGCCAGCAGCTTAGCGGGGCAGGGGGTGAATCAGCCCCAGCATTTT.

V and J are TRBV27 and TRBJ2-2, with D perhaps matching TRBD1 (5 bases). Per the germline V gene, CDR1 is MNHEY and CDR2 is SMNVEV (reference sequence). The CDR3 runs to 14 residues. Trimming shortened V by 2 bases and J by 4 bases, and 8 bases separated the two germline ends. The CDR3 sequence is CASSLRGGTGELFF. The CDR3 DNA is TGTGCCAGCAGTTTAAGGGGTGGCACCGGGGAGCTGTTTTTT.